A selection of T cell receptor beta chains follows, all from one sample in a study of shared clonotypes between healthy human individuals. The data were produced by immunoSEQ multiplex PCR, yet TCRdb's version contains in-frame clones alone and is incomplete. The sample yields about 2 million clones, just under 95% seen once. Sequenced input: naive CD8+ T cells sorted from blood. The source of these receptors is a man younger than 35 in good health. The CDR3 runs from the conserved cysteine through the conserved F or W. Each record gives: V gene, J gene, D gene, clone size, CDR3 DNA, CDR3 protein. The D gene is left open where the match is weak. Rows give clone size only sometimes, using once, few, many, or a class for an expanded clone.

V: TRBV27; J: TRBJ1-1; D: TRBD1; size: -; DNA: TGTGCCAGCAGTTTAAGCGGACAGGGGAAGAGTGACACTGAAGCTTTCTTT; CDR3: CASSLSGQGKSDTEAFF
V: TRBV7-2; J: TRBJ2-7; D: -; size: -; DNA: TGTGCCAGCAGCTTTCAAGTATTCTACGAGCAGTACTTC; CDR3: CASSFQVFYEQYF
V: TRBV5-4; J: TRBJ1-5; D: -; size: -; DNA: TGTGCCAGCAGCCACACGGGCAGCAATCAGCCCCAGCATTTT; CDR3: CASSHTGSNQPQHF
V: TRBV5-1; J: TRBJ1-1; D: TRBD1; size: -; DNA: TGCGCCAGCAGCTGGGTGCCCGCAGGGGGGAACACTGAAGCTTTCTTT; CDR3: CASSWVPAGGNTEAFF
V: TRBV10-1; J: TRBJ2-7; D: TRBD1; size: -; DNA: TGCGCCAGCAGTCTTGGACAGGGCTACGAGCAGTACTTC; CDR3: CASSLGQGYEQYF
V: TRBV4-3; J: TRBJ2-1; D: -; size: -; DNA: TGCGCCAGCAGCCAGCGTGTAGGTCCGAGCTCCTACAATGAGCAGTTCTTC; CDR3: CASSQRVGPSSYNEQFF
V: TRBV27; J: TRBJ2-7; D: TRBD2; size: -; DNA: TGTGCCAGCAGTGTAGACGTGACTAGCGCCTCCTACGAGCAGTACTTC; CDR3: CASSVDVTSASYEQYF
V: TRBV28; J: TRBJ1-1; D: -; size: -; DNA: TGTGCCAGCAACGATGGACGGACTGAAGCTTTCTTT; CDR3: CASNDGRTEAFF
V: TRBV7-9; J: TRBJ2-2; D: TRBD2; size: -; DNA: TGTGCCAGCAGCTCCCCTGGCGGGAGAGCTCCCGGGGAGCTGTTTTTT; CDR3: CASSSPGGRAPGELFF
V: TRBV6-6; J: TRBJ1-3; D: -; size: -; DNA: TGTGCCAGCAGTTACGGGGGAGAGGGAGGAAACACCATATATTTT; CDR3: CASSYGGEGGNTIYF
V: TRBV27; J: TRBJ1-1; D: -; size: -; DNA: TGTGCCAGCTCTTTATGGCAGGAGAACACTGAAGCTTTCTTT; CDR3: CASSLWQENTEAFF
V: TRBV30; J: TRBJ2-1; D: -; size: -; DNA: TGTGCCTGGAGTGTAGGAGGGTACTTAGGCGATGAGCAGTTCTTC; CDR3: CAWSVGGYLGDEQFF
V: TRBV5-1; J: TRBJ2-5; D: TRBD2; size: -; DNA: TGCGCCAGCAGCTTGGGACTAGCGGGGGGCCTGGAGACCCAGTACTTC; CDR3: CASSLGLAGGLETQYF
V: TRBV5-5; J: TRBJ1-2; D: -; size: -; DNA: TGTGCCAGCAGCTTGGCCTCGGGGCTCTCTATGGCTACGACCTTC; CDR3: CASSLASGLSMATTF
V: TRBV30; J: TRBJ2-7; D: -; size: -; DNA: TGTGCCTGGAGTCGGGGGAGTTCCTACGAGCAGTACTTC; CDR3: CAWSRGSSYEQYF
V: TRBV6-6; J: TRBJ2-7; D: TRBD1; size: -; DNA: TGTGCCAGCAATCCTTCCGGGACAGGGTCCTACGAGCAGTACTTC; CDR3: CASNPSGTGSYEQYF
V: TRBV7-2; J: TRBJ2-5; D: TRBD2; size: -; DNA: TGTGCCAGCAGCTCGGGACTAGCGGGTGGGGAGACCCAGTACTTC; CDR3: CASSSGLAGGETQYF
V: TRBV9; J: TRBJ2-1; D: -; size: -; DNA: TGTGCCAGCAGCGTCGGGGGCGGGGCGCTTAATGAGCAGTTCTTC; CDR3: CASSVGGGALNEQFF
V: TRBV2; J: TRBJ1-1; D: TRBD1; size: -; DNA: TGTGCCAGCAAAGGGACAGGACTGAACACTGAAGCTTTCTTT; CDR3: CASKGTGLNTEAFF
V: TRBV5-1; J: TRBJ1-2; D: -; size: -; DNA: TGCGCCAGCAGCCCCGGGAAGGCGGGGAACTTCTATGGCTACACCTTC; CDR3: CASSPGKAGNFYGYTF
V: TRBV4-1; J: TRBJ1-3; D: -; size: -; DNA: TGCGCCAGCAGCCAAGTGGGGGGATCTGGAAACACCATATATTTT; CDR3: CASSQVGGSGNTIYF
V: TRBV27; J: TRBJ2-5; D: TRBD2; size: -; DNA: TGTGCCAGCGCCCCGACTAGCGCCGAAGAGACCCAGTACTTC; CDR3: CASAPTSAEETQYF
V: TRBV11-2; J: TRBJ2-2; D: TRBD2; size: -; DNA: TGTGCCAGCACCCCCTCTGGGGGGGGGACCGGGGAGCTGTTTTTT; CDR3: CASTPSGGGTGELFF
V: TRBV14; J: TRBJ2-7; D: TRBD2; size: -; DNA: TGTGCCAGCAGCCCTTGGGGGGGGGCCTACGAGCAGTACTTC; CDR3: CASSPWGGAYEQYF
V: TRBV10-1; J: TRBJ2-7; D: -; size: -; DNA: TGCGCCAGCAGCGCTGAGGCAGGGGCGTTCTACGAGCAGTACTTC; CDR3: CASSAEAGAFYEQYF
V: TRBV9; J: TRBJ2-7; D: -; size: -; DNA: TGTGCCAGCAGCGTAGAGCCGCATAGCTCCGAGCAGTACTTC; CDR3: CASSVEPHSSEQYF
V: TRBV7-8; J: TRBJ2-1; D: -; size: -; DNA: TGTGCCAGCAGCTTCCCCGAAGGGGTATATGAGCAGTTCTTC; CDR3: CASSFPEGVYEQFF
V: TRBV4-3; J: TRBJ2-3; D: -; size: -; DNA: TGCGCCAGCAGCCCCACAGGTTTTAGGAGCACAGATACGCAGTATTTT; CDR3: CASSPTGFRSTDTQYF
V: TRBV7-8; J: TRBJ1-2; D: TRBD1; size: -; DNA: TGTGCCAGCAGCTTACTCTTACCAGACAGGGGTAGTGGCTACACCTTC; CDR3: CASSLLLPDRGSGYTF
V: TRBV9; J: TRBJ2-7; D: -; size: -; DNA: TGTGCCAGCACCCGGGACGGTAAGGAGGACGAGCAGTACTTC; CDR3: CASTRDGKEDEQYF
V: TRBV9; J: TRBJ2-6; D: -; size: -; DNA: TGTGCCAGCAGCGTAGAGGGGTCTGGGGCCAACGTCCTGACTTTC; CDR3: CASSVEGSGANVLTF
V: TRBV5-6; J: TRBJ2-7; D: TRBD1; size: -; DNA: TGTGCCAGCAGCTACAGGGGGCAATTCGAGCAGTACTTC; CDR3: CASSYRGQFEQYF
V: TRBV13; J: TRBJ1-1; D: -; size: -; DNA: TGTGCCAGCAGCTTAGGACAGGGAAACACTGAAGCTTTCTTT; CDR3: CASSLGQGNTEAFF
V: TRBV6-1; J: TRBJ2-3; D: TRBD2; size: -; DNA: TGTGCCAGCAGTCCGACTAGCGGGACAGATACGCAGTATTTT; CDR3: CASSPTSGTDTQYF
V: TRBV6-1; J: TRBJ1-6; D: -; size: -; DNA: TGTGCCAGCAGTGAACCCCGAGGCGGGAATTCACCCCTCCACTTT; CDR3: CASSEPRGGNSPLHF
V: TRBV9; J: TRBJ2-7; D: -; size: -; DNA: TGTGCCAGCAGCGTAGAAGACCGCTACGAGCAGTACTTC; CDR3: CASSVEDRYEQYF
V: TRBV27; J: TRBJ2-1; D: -; size: -; DNA: TGTGCCAGCAGTTCGGCCAGCCAGTTTTCCTACAATGAGCAGTTCTTC; CDR3: CASSSASQFSYNEQFF
V: TRBV4-3; J: TRBJ2-1; D: -; size: -; DNA: TGCGCCAGCAGCCAAGTCTATGCGTCTGACAATGAGCAGTTCTTC; CDR3: CASSQVYASDNEQFF
V: TRBV6-5; J: TRBJ2-7; D: -; size: once; DNA: TGTGCCAGCAGTTACTCGGACAGCTCCACCGAGCAGTACTTC; CDR3: CASSYSDSSTEQYF
V: TRBV6-5; J: TRBJ2-5; D: -; size: -; DNA: TGTGCCAGCAGTTACTCCGTTAGGGAGACCCAGTACTTC; CDR3: CASSYSVRETQYF
V: TRBV6-1; J: TRBJ2-7; D: -; size: once; DNA: TGTGCCAGCAGTGAAGGCCTGGACACCAGCTACGAGCAGTACTTC; CDR3: CASSEGLDTSYEQYF
V: TRBV6-6; J: TRBJ2-2; D: -; size: -; DNA: TGTGCCAGCAGCTCGGACGGGGAGCCCACCGGGGAGCTGTTTTTT; CDR3: CASSSDGEPTGELFF
V: TRBV29-1; J: TRBJ2-7; D: TRBD1; size: -; DNA: TGCAGCGTTGTGACGTGGGACAGTAACGAGCAGTACTTC; CDR3: CSVVTWDSNEQYF
V: TRBV13; J: TRBJ2-7; D: -; size: -; DNA: TGTGCCAGCAGCTTTGCAGGGATAGCCTACGAGCAGTACTTC; CDR3: CASSFAGIAYEQYF
V: TRBV5-6; J: TRBJ2-6; D: -; size: -; DNA: TGTGCCAGCAGCTTGGCCACTCAGTTGGGGGCCAACGTCCTGACTTTC; CDR3: CASSLATQLGANVLTF
V: TRBV18; J: TRBJ2-2; D: -; size: few; DNA: TGTGCCAGCTCACCAATACTAGCCCTCACCGGGGAGCTGTTTTTT; CDR3: CASSPILALTGELFF
V: TRBV4-3; J: TRBJ1-1; D: -; size: -; DNA: TGCGCCAGCAGCCACTCGCGGTCCACTGAAGCTTTCTTT; CDR3: CASSHSRSTEAFF
V: TRBV29-1; J: TRBJ2-7; D: TRBD1; size: -; DNA: TGCAGCGTCGGTCCCGGGACAGGGACCGAGCAGTACTTC; CDR3: CSVGPGTGTEQYF
V: TRBV27; J: TRBJ2-2; D: -; size: -; DNA: TGTGCCAGCAGTTTAAGGGGCGGACACACCGGGGAGCTGTTTTTT; CDR3: CASSLRGGHTGELFF
V: TRBV7-3; J: TRBJ1-5; D: -; size: -; DNA: TGTGCCAGCAGCTTATCTGGTGACACCAATCAGCCCCAGCATTTT; CDR3: CASSLSGDTNQPQHF
V: TRBV9; J: TRBJ2-7; D: TRBD1; size: -; DNA: TGTGCCAGCAGCGCCACAGGACAGGGGGCAAAAGAGCAGTACTTC; CDR3: CASSATGQGAKEQYF
V: TRBV4-3; J: TRBJ1-1; D: -; size: -; DNA: TGCGCCAGCAGCCAAGATCCGAGGGCAGCTGAAGCTTTCTTT; CDR3: CASSQDPRAAEAFF
V: TRBV6-5; J: TRBJ2-1; D: -; size: -; DNA: TGTGCCAGCAGCACTACGCAGAACAATGAGCAGTTCTTC; CDR3: CASSTTQNNEQFF
V: TRBV4-1; J: TRBJ1-2; D: -; size: -; DNA: TGCGCCAGCAGCCAAGGACGGGAGGGCTACACCTTC; CDR3: CASSQGREGYTF
V: TRBV25-1; J: TRBJ1-1; D: -; size: once; DNA: TGTGCCAGCAGTGAAGGAACAAACACTGAAGCTTTCTTT; CDR3: CASSEGTNTEAFF
V: TRBV19; J: TRBJ1-5; D: TRBD1; size: -; DNA: TGTGCCAGTACCCCGACAGGGCTCCTGGGCAATCAGCCCCAGCATTTT; CDR3: CASTPTGLLGNQPQHF
V: TRBV2; J: TRBJ2-2; D: TRBD1; size: -; DNA: TGTGCCAGCAGCGGACAGGCAGGCTTCACCGGGGAGCTGTTTTTT; CDR3: CASSGQAGFTGELFF
V: TRBV4-3; J: TRBJ2-3; D: -; size: -; DNA: TGCGCCAGCAGCCAAGGGCATTTAACGGATACGCAGTATTTT; CDR3: CASSQGHLTDTQYF
V: TRBV7-2; J: TRBJ2-3; D: -; size: -; DNA: TGTGCCAGTTCCGGGACCGTCACAGATACGCAGTATTTT; CDR3: CASSGTVTDTQYF
V: TRBV19; J: TRBJ2-7; D: TRBD1; size: -; DNA: TGTGCCAGTAGTTATAGGGGACAGCATCCGGTCGAGCAGTACTTC; CDR3: CASSYRGQHPVEQYF